These 10 T cell receptor beta chains originate from one sample sequenced in a study of identical twins. TCRdb passed the 5' RACE reads through MiXCR, listing each CDR3 protein once. Of about 240,000 distinct CDR3 sequences in the sample, 10% were seen once. The sequenced sample consisted of memory T cells sorted from blood. Every receptor here comes from a man aged 50 to 59 in good health.

The table lists this clonotype with a few counts. The gene calls are TRBV28 and TRBJ2-2; D unclear. The V end was cut by 11 bases, the J end by 4 bases, with 11 bases between. Germline-derived CDR1 and CDR2 are MDHEN and SYDVKM. This CDR3 comprises 12 residues. The CDR3 nucleotides read TGTGCCGCCGCCAAGGGCACCGGGGAGCTGTTTTTT. This sequence encodes CAAAKGTGELFF. The variable domain in full, completed from reference TRBV28 and TRBJ2-2, reads DVKVTQSSRYLVKRTGEKVFLECVQDMDHENMFWYRQDPGLGLRLIYFSYDVKMKEKGDIPEGYSVSREKKERFSLILESASTNQTSMYLCAAAKGTGELFFGEGSRLTVL.

The chain uses TRBV24-1 and TRBJ2-3; either TRBD1 or TRBD2 may fit D (5 bases each). Germline-derived CDR1 and CDR2 are KGHDR and SFDVKD. V lost 4 bases and J lost 0, with 16 bases in between. CDR3 size: 17 residues. The CDR3 here is CATSDPGPRGSTDTQYF. The CDR3 DNA sequence: TGTGCCACCAGTGACCCGGGGCCGAGGGGTAGCACAGATACGCAGTATTTT.

The chain employs TRBV5-4 and TRBJ2-1, with 11 positions matching TRBD2. Germline CDR1 reads SGHNT; CDR2 reads YYREEE (reference sequence). The junction had 8 bases not matched to a gene; V was cut back by 3 bases and J by 3 bases. This CDR3 comprises 17 residues. For the CDR3, the DNA is TGTGCCAGCAGCTCGGGGGGTGGGACTAGCGGCTACAATGAGCAGTTCTTC. Residues: CASSSGGGTSGYNEQFF. The whole variable domain, filled in from reference TRBV5-4 and TRBJ2-1, reads ETGVTQSPTHLIKTRGQQVTLRCSSQSGHNTVSWYQQALGQGPQFIFQYYREEENGRGNFPPRFSGLQFPNYSSELNVNALELDDSALYLCASSSGGGTSGYNEQFFGPGTRLTVL.

The V and J genes are TRBV6-1 and TRBJ1-6; D not resolved. CDR3 length: 13 amino acids. Germline loops: CDR1 MNHNS, CDR2 SASEGT. V dropped 6 bases and J dropped 10 bases, with 13 bases sitting between them. This chain's CDR3 is CASSGGEDSPLHF. The CDR3 region has the DNA TGTGCCAGCAGCGGCGGGGAAGACTCACCCCTCCACTTT.

The J gene is TRBJ1-3, the V gene TRBV11-1; D ambiguous. The ends were cut back, 5 bases at V and 1 base at J, with 24 bases in the middle. Looked up from germline, CDR1 is SGHAT and CDR2 is FQDESV (reference sequence). This CDR3 comprises 19 residues. CDR3 coding DNA: TGTGCCAGCAGCCCCCTGAATGGGGAGACGCGCTCTTCTGGAAACACCATATATTTT. Translating gives CASSPLNGETRSSGNTIYF.

This clonotype was seen a few times. The chain employs TRBV2 and TRBJ2-7, with 7 bases aligning to TRBD2. V dropped 6 bases and J dropped 0; count of bases not matched to a gene: 5. The CDR3 is 14 amino acids. Germline CDR1 and CDR2: SNHLY and FYNNEI. This CDR3 is CASRPRGDSYEQYF. CDR3 DNA sequence: TGTGCCAGCAGACCCCGGGGGGACTCCTACGAGCAGTACTTC.

The chain employs TRBV12-3 or TRBV12-4 and TRBJ2-1, with 12 bases fitting TRBD2. The CDR3 extends over 19 amino acids. V shed 0 bases and J 4 bases; nucleotides not matched to a gene: 10. CDR3: CASSLAVSLAGGVYNEQFF. The CDR3 DNA is TGTGCCAGCAGTTTAGCGGTCTCACTAGCGGGAGGAGTTTACAATGAGCAGTTCTTC.

The J gene is TRBJ2-4, the V gene TRBV28, with D perhaps TRBD1 or TRBD2 (6 bases each). V lost 0 bases, J lost 5 bases, and 11 bases lay in between. Germline V gene sequence: CDR1 MDHEN, CDR2 SYDVKM. The CDR3 loop spans 15 amino acids. The CDR3 DNA follows: TGTGCCAGCAGTTTATGGACAGGCGGGGAAAACATTCAGTACTTC. It translates to CASSLWTGGENIQYF.

This clonotype appeared many times. The chain joins TRBV3-1 to TRBJ2-3, with D maybe TRBD2 (7 bases). Trimming removed 1 base at V and 7 bases at J, with 24 bases between. Germline CDR1 and CDR2: LGHDT and YNNKEL (reference sequence). This CDR3 is 18 amino acids long. Here the CDR3 DNA reads TGTGCCAGCAGCCAAGTGGGGGGGAACTTCGGGGGCCGCAATACGCAGTATTTT. Protein sequence: CASSQVGGNFGGRNTQYF.

This clonotype has just a few counts. This sequence joins TRBV15 and TRBJ2-7, with D possibly being TRBD2 (6 bases). The CDR3 extends over 18 amino acids. Germline values: CDR1 LNHNV, CDR2 YYDKDF (reference sequence). The V gene lost 3 bases and the J gene lost 1 base, with 22 bases spanning the gap. The CDR3 nucleotides are TGTGCCACCAGCAGGGACCGGCAGCTAAGGAGGGTTTCCTACGAGCAGTACTTC. As protein: CATSRDRQLRRVSYEQYF. Full variable domain (remainder filled in from reference TRBV15 and TRBJ2-7): DAMVIQNPRYQVTQFGKPVTLSCSQTLNHNVMYWYQQKSSQAPKLLFHYYDKDFNNEADTPDNFQSRRPNTSFCFLDIRSPGLGDTAMYLCATSRDRQLRRVSYEQYFGPGTRLTVT.